This T cell receptor beta chain is drawn from a study of OX40 agonist ivuxolimab in advanced cancers. Study-wide background: At doses from 0.01 to 10 mg/kg, patients were given intravenous ivuxolimab every 2 weeks.

This clone was seen more than once but under ten times. CDR3 length: 15 residues. Germline CDR1 reads SGHAT; CDR2 reads FQNNGV. Trimming pared 5 bases from V and 2 bases from J, leaving 14 bases between. Repertoires were generated with immunoSEQ multiplex PCR, while TCRdb's copy carries only in-frame clones and drops some. The data show fewer than 30,000 clones, about 85% seen once. The genes are TRBV11-2 and TRBJ2-3; either TRBD1 or TRBD2 may supply D (5 bases each). Here the sequenced sample was CD4+ or CD8+ T cells sorted from blood, taken in a trial of the OX40 agonist ivuxolimab. The receptor comes from an adult with an advanced solid tumor such as melanoma, head and neck, liver or kidney cancer. CDR3 nucleotides: TGTGCCAGCAGCCAGAAGTGGGGGTCCACAGATACGCAGTATTTT. Its translation: CASSQKWGSTDTQYF.